These T cell receptor beta chains were read from a single sample in a study of blood T cell repertoires in COVID-19. Here immunoSEQ multiplex PCR was the method, and the copy in TCRdb shows in-frame clones only, minus some. The profile shows about 84,000 clones, around four fifths of them singletons. The sequenced sample consisted of peripheral blood. The receptors derive from a man older than 75 with active or convalescent COVID-19. The CDR3 runs from the conserved cysteine through the conserved F or W. The order of the fields is CDR3 length, clone size, D gene, J gene, V gene, CDR3 DNA, CDR3 protein. The D gene is left open where the match is weak. Some rows have no size entry. The others give once, few or many, or a class for an expanded clone.

>16|-|TRBD1|TRBJ2-5|TRBV11-3
TGTGCCAGCAGCTTAGTGGACAGGGCCCCTGCAGAGACCCAGTACTTC
CASSLVDRAPAETQYF
>11|-|-|TRBJ2-1|TRBV23-1
TGCGCCAGCAGTCAACCCGATGAGCAGTTCTTC
CASSQPDEQFF
>14|-|-|TRBJ2-7|TRBV7-9
TGTGCCAGCAGCTTAGGTCAGGGTGCCTACGAGCAGTACTTC
CASSLGQGAYEQYF
>16|-|-|TRBJ2-1|TRBV11-2
TGTGCCAGCAGCTCTTCTCTAGATAGCCGGAAGAATGAGCAGTTCTTC
CASSSSLDSRKNEQFF
>13|-|TRBD1|TRBJ1-5|TRBV18
TGTGCCAGCTCGGGGACAGCGGATCAGCCCCAGCATTTT
CASSGTADQPQHF
>15|-|TRBD1|TRBJ2-2|TRBV18
TGTGCCAGCTCAGGACAGGGTCCGGACACCGGGGAGCTGTTTTTT
CASSGQGPDTGELFF
>16|-|-|TRBJ1-3|TRBV2
TGTGCCAGCATAGTAGCAGGAGGTGGGTCTGGAAACACCATATATTTT
CASIVAGGGSGNTIYF
>15|-|-|TRBJ2-7|TRBV6-1
TGTGCCAGCAGTGAAGCCGTTCAGGGGAACTACGAGCAGTACTTC
CASSEAVQGNYEQYF
>16|-|-|TRBJ2-6|TRBV6-6
TGTGCCAGCAGTTATGGGCAGGGCTCTGGGGCCAACGTCCTGACTTTC
CASSYGQGSGANVLTF
>14|once|TRBD1|TRBJ1-4|TRBV6-5
TGTGCCAGCAGGTGGGACAGGGGGAATGAAAAACTGTTTTTT
CASRWDRGNEKLFF
>18|once|TRBD2|TRBJ2-7|TRBV7-9
TGTGCCAGCAGCCCTGTCCGGGCTGGACTAGCGGGAGGCCACGAGCAGTACTTC
CASSPVRAGLAGGHEQYF
>13|-|-|TRBJ1-5|TRBV27
TGTGCCAGCAGTTTCCAGGTTAATCAGCCCCAGCATTTT
CASSFQVNQPQHF
>15|-|TRBD2|TRBJ2-7|TRBV7-8
TGTGCCAGCAGCTTCATAGGACTAGCAAGCTACGAGCAGTACTTC
CASSFIGLASYEQYF
>12|once|TRBD1|TRBJ1-5|TRBV19
TGTGCCAGTAGCCAGGGGGATCAGCCCCAGCATTTT
CASSQGDQPQHF
>19|-|TRBD1|TRBJ1-1|TRBV7-8
TGTGCCAGCAGCTTATGGCGGTTCGGGACAGGGAGAAAGGACACTGAAGCTTTCTTT
CASSLWRFGTGRKDTEAFF
>16|few|-|TRBJ2-2|TRBV18
TGTGCCAGCTCACCAGAGGCGGCCCTGAACACCGGGGAGCTGTTTTTT
CASSPEAALNTGELFF
>15|-|-|TRBJ1-4|TRBV2
TGTGCCGGCCGGGGGACGGCCCCAACTAATGAAAAACTGTTTTTT
CAGRGTAPTNEKLFF
>17|-|TRBD2|TRBJ2-3|TRBV9
TGTGCCAGCAGCCTCGGACTAGCGGGAGTTAGGGTAGATACGCAGTATTTT
CASSLGLAGVRVDTQYF
>13|-|-|TRBJ2-1|TRBV30
TGTGCCTGGATCGCGGGGTCAGACAATGAGCAGTTCTTC
CAWIAGSDNEQFF
>15|-|-|TRBJ2-2|TRBV10-3
TGTGCCATCAGTGAAGAGACGGAGTCCTTCGGGGAGCTGTTTTTT
CAISEETESFGELFF
>15|-|TRBD2|TRBJ2-7|TRBV28
TGTGCCAGCAGTGAGGGACTAGCGGGAGGTACCGAGCAGTACTTC
CASSEGLAGGTEQYF
>12|-|TRBD2|TRBJ2-1|TRBV29-1
TGCAGCGCAGGACTAGCGGTTAGTGAGCAGTTCTTC
CSAGLAVSEQFF
>15|-|TRBD1|TRBJ1-6|TRBV9
TGTGCCAGCAGCGCCACCGGGACAGGGAGTTCACCCCTCCACTTT
CASSATGTGSSPLHF